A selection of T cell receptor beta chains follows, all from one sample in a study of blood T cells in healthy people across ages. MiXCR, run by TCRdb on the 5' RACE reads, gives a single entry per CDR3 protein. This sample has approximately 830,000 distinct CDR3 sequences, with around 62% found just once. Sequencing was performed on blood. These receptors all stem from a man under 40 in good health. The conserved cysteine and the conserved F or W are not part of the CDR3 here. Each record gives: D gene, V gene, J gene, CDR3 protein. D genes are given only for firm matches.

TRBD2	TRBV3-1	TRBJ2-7	ASSQSVGRAYEQY
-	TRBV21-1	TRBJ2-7	ASSDTDQGTGGSYEQY
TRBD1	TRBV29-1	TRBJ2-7	SARQGMRNEQY
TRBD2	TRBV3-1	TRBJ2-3	ASSQALGGAGGLHTQY
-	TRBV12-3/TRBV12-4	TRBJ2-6	ASIIQGGSGANVLT
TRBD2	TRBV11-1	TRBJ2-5	ASSFQGLAEETQY
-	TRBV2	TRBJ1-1	ASKYTPGRGTEAF
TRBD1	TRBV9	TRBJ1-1	ASSFTGATEAF
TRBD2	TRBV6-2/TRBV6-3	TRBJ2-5	ASSDGGGRGKETQY
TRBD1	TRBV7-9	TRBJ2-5	ASSYLRDSSETQY
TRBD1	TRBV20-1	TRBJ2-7	SARGGQAYEQY
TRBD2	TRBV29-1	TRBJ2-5	SVPTGTSGSPYQETQY
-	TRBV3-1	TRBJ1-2	ASSQDKQGGGYT
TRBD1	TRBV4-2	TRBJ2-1	ASSHTPGTGGNEQF
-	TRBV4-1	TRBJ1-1	ASSQGARNTEAF
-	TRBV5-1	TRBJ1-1	ASSLDTRRDTEAF
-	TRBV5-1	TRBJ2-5	ASYSGGQETQY
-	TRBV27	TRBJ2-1	ASSSGRGFNEQF
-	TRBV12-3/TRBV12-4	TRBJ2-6	ASSFFGAGANVLT
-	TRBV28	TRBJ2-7	ASSSPIRESYEQY
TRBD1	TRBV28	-	ASSPPQGAGDYEQY
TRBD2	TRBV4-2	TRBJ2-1	ASSQGEGLGDEQF
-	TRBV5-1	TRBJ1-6	ASSPTGRASPLH
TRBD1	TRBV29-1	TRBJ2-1	SVGDSPLYNEQF
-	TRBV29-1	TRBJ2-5	SVDIHSEGETQY
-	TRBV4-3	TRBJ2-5	ASSQGNQGRETQY
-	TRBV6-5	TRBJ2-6	ASKGLSGANVLT
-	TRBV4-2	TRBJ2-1	ASSLSGGSTGASSYNEQF
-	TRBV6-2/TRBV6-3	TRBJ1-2	ASSYYDGYT
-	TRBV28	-	ASTSDRYEQY
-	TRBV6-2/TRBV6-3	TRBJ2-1	ASSSDYNGQF
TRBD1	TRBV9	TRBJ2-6	ASRGTAHSGANVLT
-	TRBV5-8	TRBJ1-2	ASSLALDGQRGYT
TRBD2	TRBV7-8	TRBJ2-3	ASSLSRGGLTDTQY
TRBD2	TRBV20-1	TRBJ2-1	SAGSGVYNEQF
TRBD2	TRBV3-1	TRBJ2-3	ASSQRGGTDTQY
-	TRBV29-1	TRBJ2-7	SVESTVRGEQY
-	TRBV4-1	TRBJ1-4	ASSQDTARNEKLF
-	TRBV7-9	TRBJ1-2	ASSLGRSSNYGYT
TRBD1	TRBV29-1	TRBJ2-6	SVEGTGASGANVLT
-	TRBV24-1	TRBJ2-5	ATGHRYQETQY
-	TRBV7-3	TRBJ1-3	ASSLAGTGNTIY
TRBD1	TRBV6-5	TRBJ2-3	ASSRQGAGTDTQY
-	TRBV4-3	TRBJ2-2	ASSQEQNTGELF
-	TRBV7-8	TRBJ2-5	ASSLAFIYQETQY
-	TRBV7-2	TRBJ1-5	ASSLNSPRENQPQH
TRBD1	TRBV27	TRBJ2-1	ASRRQGSQYNEQF
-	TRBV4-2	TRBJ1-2	ASSKEEGSLFNYGYT
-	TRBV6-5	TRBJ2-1	ASSLSGHPGDNEQF
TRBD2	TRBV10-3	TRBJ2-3	AISESGGVNTQY
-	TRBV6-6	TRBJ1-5	ASSYSRGRASNQPQH
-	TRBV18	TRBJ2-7	ASSQDGRLSYEQY